Each of the 13 T cell receptor beta chains below was sequenced from the same sample in a study of neurological immune-mediated disorders. Via MiXCR, TCRdb re-called the 5' RACE reads, giving one row per CDR3 protein. Counted here are roughly 60,000 distinct CDR3 sequences, 3% to 4.5% occurring once; the ten biggest clones make up approximately 3.1%. The sample consisted of PBMCs. These receptors were taken from a woman aged 30 to 39 with multiple sclerosis.

The sample holds a few counts of this clonotype. Mismatch with germline at one junction end may stem from a read error. V gene TRBV30 combines with J gene TRBJ1-6; D is uncertain. The CDR3 loop spans 11 amino acids. Germline V gives CDR1 GTSNPN, CDR2 SVGIG (reference sequence). The CDR3 loop is CAWRHNSPLNF. CDR3 sequence (DNA): TGTGCCTGGAGGCATAATTCACCCCTCAACTTT. The whole variable domain, filled in from reference TRBV30 and TRBJ1-6, reads SQTIHQWPATLVQPVGSPLSLECTVEGTSNPNLYWYRQAAGRGLQLLFYSVGIGQISSEVPQNLSASRPQDRQFILSSKKLLLSDSGFYLCAWRHNSPLNFGNGTRLTVT.

This clonotype was recorded at least ten times. The J gene is TRBJ2-5, the V gene TRBV25-1; D gene unclear. Trimming cost V 4 bases and J 4 bases, with 4 bases left between them. The CDR3 has 11 residues. The germline CDR1 and CDR2 sequences are MGHDK and SYGVNS. CDR3 in DNA: TGTGCCAGCAGTGGGGGAGAGACCCAGTACTTC. This translates into CASSGGETQYF. Full variable domain (outside the CDR3, taken from reference TRBV25-1 and TRBJ2-5): EADIYQTPRYLVIGTGKKITLECSQTMGHDKMYWYQQDPGMELHLIHYSYGVNSTEKGDLSSESTVSRIRTEHFPLTLESARPSHTSQYLCASSGGETQYFGPGTRLLVL.

There are many counts of this clonotype. The V and J genes are TRBV5-4 and TRBJ1-6, with TRBD1 matching 8 bases. Germline CDR1 SGHNT, CDR2 YYREEE (reference sequence). Trimming cost V 2 bases and J 10 bases; bases outside gene matches: 8. The CDR3 loop spans 15 amino acids. The CDR3 nucleotides are TGTGCCAGCAGCTTACAGGGGGGTATAAACTCACCCCTCCACTTT. Its translation is CASSLQGGINSPLHF.

This clonotype was seen many times. The chain has TRBV3-1 and TRBJ2-3; maybe TRBD1 (5 bases). This CDR3 comprises 15 residues. V lost 2 bases, J lost 4 bases, and 13 bases lay in between. Germline CDR1 is LGHDT and CDR2 is YNNKEL (reference sequence). CDR3: CASSQFGRVADTQYF. The CDR3 DNA reads TGTGCCAGCAGCCAATTCGGCAGGGTAGCAGATACGCAGTATTTT.

Many counts were recorded for this clonotype. The J gene is TRBJ2-7, the V gene TRBV3-1, with 7 positions matching TRBD1. The CDR3 loop spans 11 amino acids. The germline CDR1 and CDR2 sequences are LGHDT and YNNKEL (reference sequence). The junction had 4 bases not matched to a gene; V was cut back by 8 bases and J by 6 bases. The CDR3 sequence is CASRQGREQYF. The CDR3 DNA sequence: TGTGCCAGCCGACAGGGACGCGAGCAGTACTTC.

This clonotype has a count of ten or more. CDR3 sequence (DNA): TGCAGTGCTAGAGCGTCCGGGACAGGGGTAACTGAAGCTTTCTTT. Its protein is CSARASGTGVTEAFF. This chain connects TRBV20-1 to TRBJ1-1; 10 positions match TRBD1. The length of the CDR3 is 15 residues. CDR1 and CDR2 (germline): DFQATT, SNEGSKA (reference sequence). The V and J ends lost 1 base and 5 bases, in that order; junction bases with no gene match: 7.

This clonotype occurred many times. The gene calls are TRBV7-2 and TRBJ2-3, with D perhaps TRBD2 (6 bases). The germline V gene has CDR1 SGHTA and CDR2 FQGNSA. Between the trimmed V and J ends, which lost 2 bases and 6 bases, there was a span of 12 bases. The CDR3 covers 14 residues. CDR3 residues: CASSLRTMADTQYF. The CDR3 nucleotides are TGTGCCAGCAGCTTAAGGACTATGGCGGATACGCAGTATTTT.

This clonotype appeared many times. DNA for the CDR3: TGCAGCGTTGGACAACTAGCGTCTAGCACAGATACGCAGTATTTT. It specifies CSVGQLASSTDTQYF. V is TRBV29-1 and J is TRBJ2-3; TRBD2 aligns across 7 bases. The germline V gene encodes CDR1 SQVTM and CDR2 ANQGSEA. The V segment lost 4 bases and the J segment 0 bases; nucleotides outside the gene matches: 7. This CDR3 spans 15 amino acids.

The rearrangement links TRBV2 to TRBJ1-3; D gene ambiguous. The CDR3 extends over 14 amino acids. The germline V and J ends were trimmed by 1 base and 11 bases, with 15 bases remaining between them. CDR1 is SNHLY, CDR2 FYNNEI, per germline. CDR3 region: CASSEERGGKPIYF. Here the CDR3 DNA reads TGTGCCAGCAGTGAAGAACGGGGTGGCAAGCCCATATATTTT.

This clonotype was picked up many times. This chain uses TRBV5-1 with TRBJ2-6; 7 nucleotides agree with TRBD1. Trimming at V came to 0 bases and at J to 6 bases, leaving 21 bases not matched to a gene. The CDR3 runs 21 residues. CDR1 and CDR2 from the germline V gene are SGHRS and YFSETQ. The CDR3 spells CASSLAGQKILFFLKANVLTF. Written as DNA, the CDR3 is TGCGCCAGCAGCTTGGCGGGACAGAAGATTCTGTTTTTTCTGAAGGCCAACGTCCTGACTTTC. Supplemented by reference TRBV5-1 and TRBJ2-6, the full variable domain reads KAGVTQTPRYLIKTRGQQVTLSCSPISGHRSVSWYQQTPGQGLQFLFEYFSETQRNKGNFPGRFSGRQFSNSRSEMNVSTLELGDSALYLCASSLAGQKILFFLKANVLTFGAGSRLTVL.

This clonotype was detected ten times or more. The chain employs TRBV7-9 and TRBJ2-2; D remains ambiguous. Germline V gene data show CDR1 as SEHNR and CDR2 as FQNEAQ (reference sequence). This CDR3 comprises 12 residues. V was clipped by 4 bases and J by 7 bases, with 7 bases between them. The DNA for the CDR3 is TGTGCCAGCAGCTCCCATGGCGGGGAGCTGTTTTTT. This translates into CASSSHGGELFF.

This clonotype was picked up many times. This rearrangement joins TRBV20-1 to TRBJ1-1, with no clear D. Trimming removed 2 bases from V and 5 bases from J, with 18 bases in between. The CDR3 spans 15 residues. From germline, CDR1 is DFQATT and CDR2 SNEGSKA (reference sequence). The DNA for the CDR3 is TGCAGTGCTAGACCGGTGGCGCAGGCGGGGACTGAAGCTTTCTTT. Its protein is CSARPVAQAGTEAFF.

For this clonotype: The CDR3 carries no conserved terminal phenylalanine or tryptophan, so it likely arises from a read error. This chain links TRBV20-1 with TRBJ2-7; a weak D match, TRBD2 (6 bases). The CDR3 has 13 amino acids. Germline lookup yields CDR1 DFQATT and CDR2 SNEGSKA (reference sequence). V lost 7 bases, J lost 3 bases, and 16 bases lay in between. The CDR3 protein is CSGTEGPVYEQYN. CDR3 sequence (DNA): TGCAGTGGTACGGAGGGGCCCGTCTACGAGCAGTACAAC.